Listed below are T cell receptor beta chains from one sample, sequenced in a study of CD4 T cells in relation to SARS-CoV-2 and coronaviruses. Here immunoSEQ multiplex PCR was the method, and the copy in TCRdb shows in-frame clones only, minus some. The data contain roughly 36,000 clones, approximately 83% of them seen just once; the ten biggest clones take up around 3.3%. The source material was memory CD4+ T cells from PBMCs. The receptors come from an adult with COVID-19. Both conserved end residues are part of each CDR3. The D gene is left open where the match is weak. Clone size is shown for a subset of rows, as once, few, many or a class of expanded clone.

D: TRBD2
size: -
V: TRBV2
J: TRBJ2-1
DNA: TGTGCCAGCAGTGATTCCGGCGGGAGTAGAGACAATGAGCAGTTCTTC
CDR3: CASSDSGGSRDNEQFF

D: -
size: once
V: TRBV3-1/TRBV3-2
J: TRBJ1-5
DNA: TGTGCCAGCAGCCAAGACGGCACCCAGCATTTT
CDR3: CASSQDGTQHF

D: TRBD2
size: -
V: TRBV7-6
J: TRBJ2-7
DNA: TGTGCCAGCAGCTACGGGACTAGCGGATCCTACGAGCAGTACTTC
CDR3: CASSYGTSGSYEQYF

D: -
size: -
V: TRBV11-2
J: TRBJ2-7
DNA: TGTGCCAGCAGCTTTGGACAGTCGGACATCTACGAGCAGTACTTC
CDR3: CASSFGQSDIYEQYF

D: TRBD2
size: -
V: TRBV24-1
J: TRBJ2-1
DNA: TGTGCCACCAGTGATCCCGGGACTAGCGGGAGCAGTTACAATGAGCAGTTCTTC
CDR3: CATSDPGTSGSSYNEQFF

D: -
size: -
V: TRBV5-6
J: TRBJ2-7
DNA: TGTGCCAGCAGCACCCCCGGGATGAAGGCACTCTACGAGCAGTACTTC
CDR3: CASSTPGMKALYEQYF

D: TRBD2
size: -
V: TRBV29-1
J: TRBJ2-7
DNA: TGCAGCGTTGAAAGGGGCTTTAGCGGGAGTAGACGCGAGCAGTACTTC
CDR3: CSVERGFSGSRREQYF

D: -
size: -
V: TRBV6-5
J: TRBJ2-3
DNA: TGTGCCAGCACGGTAGCGGCGGGCACAGATACGCAGTATTTT
CDR3: CASTVAAGTDTQYF

D: -
size: few
V: TRBV6-5
J: TRBJ2-4
DNA: TGTGCCAGCAGTTACTTAGCTGACAGGGAGGGCATTCAGTACTTC
CDR3: CASSYLADREGIQYF

D: -
size: -
V: TRBV7-3
J: TRBJ2-5
DNA: TGTGCCAGCAGCTTATCTAGCTCCGTGGGGGCCCAAGAGACCCAGTACTTC
CDR3: CASSLSSSVGAQETQYF

D: TRBD1
size: -
V: TRBV7-9
J: TRBJ2-2
DNA: TGTGCCAGCAGATATGGACAGGGGAGGGCCACTACGAACACCGGGGAGCTGTTTTTT
CDR3: CASRYGQGRATTNTGELFF

D: -
size: -
V: TRBV7-9
J: TRBJ2-4
DNA: TGTGCCAGCGGCTCGGAGGCGGGGATTCAGTACTTC
CDR3: CASGSEAGIQYF

D: TRBD2
size: -
V: TRBV3-1/TRBV3-2
J: TRBJ2-5
DNA: TGTGCCAGCAGCCAAGAACGACTAGCCGCCGAGACCCAGTACTTC
CDR3: CASSQERLAAETQYF

D: TRBD1
size: -
V: TRBV9
J: TRBJ2-1
DNA: TGTGCCAGCACCGGAGGGGACAGGGCCGATGAGCAGTTCTTC
CDR3: CASTGGDRADEQFF

D: -
size: -
V: TRBV5-1
J: TRBJ2-7
DNA: TGCGCCAGCAGGAATCTGGGGATCTCCTACGAGCAGTACTTC
CDR3: CASRNLGISYEQYF

D: -
size: -
V: TRBV5-6
J: TRBJ1-2
DNA: TGTGCCAGCAGCCGTGACAGCCACTATGGCTACACCTTC
CDR3: CASSRDSHYGYTF

D: -
size: -
V: TRBV6-5
J: TRBJ2-3
DNA: TGTGCCGGAGGGTTGGTAGATACGCAGTATTTT
CDR3: CAGGLVDTQYF

D: -
size: -
V: TRBV30
J: TRBJ2-1
DNA: TGTGCCTTAGACCAAAACTCCTACAATGAGCAGTTCTTC
CDR3: CALDQNSYNEQFF

D: -
size: -
V: TRBV7-2
J: TRBJ1-6
DNA: TGTGCCAGCAGCTTAGGCGGTACCTTAAATTCACCCCTCCACTTT
CDR3: CASSLGGTLNSPLHF

D: -
size: -
V: TRBV29-1
J: TRBJ1-2
DNA: TGCAGCGTTGAAGCTTTGCAGTATGGCTACACCTTC
CDR3: CSVEALQYGYTF

D: -
size: -
V: TRBV19
J: TRBJ2-7
DNA: TGTGCCAGTAGTATTCGAGGGGACTACGAGCAGTACTTC
CDR3: CASSIRGDYEQYF

D: -
size: -
V: TRBV12-3/TRBV12-4
J: TRBJ1-2
DNA: TGTGCCAGCAGCCGACAGGTCCTCTATGGCTACACCTTC
CDR3: CASSRQVLYGYTF

D: -
size: once
V: TRBV6-5
J: TRBJ2-3
DNA: TGTGCCAGCAGTTCCACAGATACGCAGTATTTT
CDR3: CASSSTDTQYF

D: -
size: -
V: TRBV11-3
J: TRBJ2-3
DNA: TGTGCCAGCAGCAGAGGTTCAGGGGAGGCAGATACGCAGTATTTT
CDR3: CASSRGSGEADTQYF

D: TRBD1
size: -
V: TRBV18
J: TRBJ2-1
DNA: TGTGCCAGCTCACCAGGGACAGGGGGGTACAATGAGCAGTTCTTC
CDR3: CASSPGTGGYNEQFF

D: TRBD1
size: few
V: TRBV5-1
J: TRBJ2-5
DNA: TGCGCCAGCGCCAACCCGACAGGGTACGCGGAGACCCAGTACTTC
CDR3: CASANPTGYAETQYF

D: TRBD1
size: -
V: TRBV5-1
J: TRBJ1-1
DNA: TGCGCCAGCAGCTACGTGGGACAGGGCACTGAAGCTTTCTTT
CDR3: CASSYVGQGTEAFF

D: -
size: once
V: TRBV4-3
J: TRBJ2-1
DNA: TGCGCCAGCAGCCAAGATCCCGGGGTCAATGAGCAGTTCTTC
CDR3: CASSQDPGVNEQFF

D: TRBD2
size: -
V: TRBV28
J: TRBJ2-1
DNA: TGTGCCAGCAGAGAACTAGCGGGAGTTAACAATGAGCAGTTCTTC
CDR3: CASRELAGVNNEQFF

D: -
size: -
V: TRBV30
J: TRBJ1-5
DNA: TGTGCCTGGAGTGTAGGCGGCCCCGGCCAGCCCCAGCATTTT
CDR3: CAWSVGGPGQPQHF

D: TRBD2
size: once
V: TRBV5-5
J: TRBJ2-7
DNA: TGTGCCAGCAGCTTGTGGTCTAGCGGGGCCCCCTACGAGCAGTACTTC
CDR3: CASSLWSSGAPYEQYF

D: -
size: -
V: TRBV19
J: TRBJ2-1
DNA: TGTGCCAGTAGTATACCCCCCTTGCCGGGGGTGGAGCAGTTCTTC
CDR3: CASSIPPLPGVEQFF

D: TRBD2
size: -
V: TRBV7-3
J: TRBJ2-5
DNA: TGTGCCAGCAGCTTTGGAGCGGGAGGGCCGAGTGAGACCCAGTACTTC
CDR3: CASSFGAGGPSETQYF

D: -
size: -
V: TRBV5-4
J: TRBJ2-7
DNA: TGTGCCAGCAGCTTGTCAAGCGTCAGCGAGCAGTACTTC
CDR3: CASSLSSVSEQYF

D: -
size: -
V: TRBV30
J: TRBJ2-5
DNA: TGTGCCTGGTCCCTTTTACTAGGGGGAGAGACCCAGTACTTC
CDR3: CAWSLLLGGETQYF

D: -
size: -
V: TRBV7-2
J: TRBJ2-1
DNA: TGTGCCAGCAGCTTAGACTATCCCAACAATGAGCAGTTCTTC
CDR3: CASSLDYPNNEQFF

D: -
size: -
V: TRBV12-3/TRBV12-4
J: TRBJ1-1
DNA: TGTGCCAGCAGTTTGTGGGACAATCCTGTGTGCGTCTTT
CDR3: CASSLWDNPVCVF

D: TRBD1
size: -
V: TRBV6-1
J: TRBJ1-4
DNA: TGTGCCAGCAGTGATGGACAGGCCGCGAGGGAAAAACTGTTTTTT
CDR3: CASSDGQAAREKLFF

D: -
size: -
V: TRBV14
J: TRBJ2-7
DNA: TGTGCCAGCAGCCAAGTTCTCCGGGACTACGAGCAGTACTTC
CDR3: CASSQVLRDYEQYF

D: -
size: -
V: TRBV3-1/TRBV3-2
J: TRBJ2-1
DNA: TGTGCCAGCAGCCAAGATAGGCGGGGCGAGCAGTTCTTC
CDR3: CASSQDRRGEQFF

D: -
size: -
V: TRBV6-1
J: TRBJ2-1
DNA: TGTGCCAGCAGTGGAAGAACGGGAGCCTCCTACAATGAGCAGTTCTTC
CDR3: CASSGRTGASYNEQFF